Below, 20 T cell receptor beta chains from the same sample are listed, as sequenced in a study of shared clonotypes between healthy human individuals. TCRdb's copy holds only in-frame clones and misses some; the assay was immunoSEQ multiplex PCR. The table lists a few million clones, more than 85% of them singletons. Sequences were obtained from naive CD4+ T cells from PBMCs. The sample's subset: CD45RA+ positively selected. These receptor sequences come from a young man in good health. Some clones in this sample may be carry-over from other donors' samples.

This clone was detected once. V is TRBV28 and J is TRBJ1-5, with D possibly being TRBD1 (6 bases). In germline, CDR1 is MDHEN, CDR2 SYDVKM. This CDR3 has 15 residues. V was trimmed by 3 bases and J by 3 bases, leaving 12 bases between them. CDR3 protein: CASSLGGRDNQPQHF. The CDR3 DNA reads TGTGCCAGCAGTTTGGGGGGCAGGGACAATCAGCCCCAGCATTTT.

CDR3 protein: CASYDRPNTEAFF. CDR3 bases: TGTGCCAGCTATGACAGACCGAACACTGAAGCTTTCTTT. The V and J genes are TRBV6-5 and TRBJ1-1; maybe TRBD1 (5 bases). Trimming removed 8 bases at V and 1 base at J, with 11 bases between. The CDR3 loop spans 13 amino acids. Germline V gene lookup returns CDR1 MNHEY and CDR2 SVGAGI.

V gene TRBV20-1 combines with J gene TRBJ2-5; 8 positions match TRBD2. Germline V gene data show CDR1 as DFQATT and CDR2 as SNEGSKA (reference sequence). The V segment lost 5 bases and the J segment 12 bases; nucleotides outside the gene matches: 5. The CDR3 has 10 residues. The CDR3 sequence: CSARSAGEYF. The DNA for the CDR3 is TGCAGTGCTCGATCAGCGGGAGAGTACTTC.

This sequence joins TRBV5-1 and TRBJ2-7; TRBD2 matches at 15 bases. CDR3 length: 17 residues. Per germline, CDR1 SGHRS and CDR2 YFSETQ. The trim removed 1 base at V and 5 bases at J, leaving 7 bases unmatched. The CDR3 region is CASSLPGLAGGGDEQYF. CDR3 sequence (DNA): TGCGCCAGCAGCTTGCCGGGACTAGCGGGAGGCGGGGACGAGCAGTACTTC.

The V gene is TRBV4-1, the J gene TRBJ2-7, with TRBD2 identical over 10 bases. CDR1 MGHRA and CDR2 YSYEKL come from the germline V gene. J lost 3 bases, V lost 3 bases, and 20 bases had no gene match. The CDR3 spans 20 residues. The CDR3 sequence: CASSHLNGLAGVATLYEQYF. CDR3 nucleotide sequence: TGCGCCAGCAGCCACCTCAACGGGCTAGCGGGAGTGGCAACACTCTACGAGCAGTACTTC.

The CDR3 loop reads CASSFRGSLAKNIQYF. The CDR3 DNA is TGTGCCAGCAGTTTCCGGGGCTCTCTAGCCAAAAACATTCAGTACTTC. The V gene is TRBV28, the J gene TRBJ2-4, with D perhaps matching TRBD1 or TRBD2 (5 bases each). V lost 3 bases, J lost 0 bases, and 12 bases lay in between. The V gene's germline CDR1 is MDHEN and CDR2 SYDVKM. The CDR3 length is 16 residues.

The V gene is TRBV30, the J gene TRBJ2-1; no reliable D call. The CDR3 covers 14 residues. CDR1 and CDR2 (germline): GTSNPN, SVGIG (reference sequence). V lost 2 bases and J 5 bases, leaving 13 bases between the germline ends. CDR3 coding DNA: TGTGCCTGGAGTCCCCTCATACTGCACAATGAGCAGTTCTTC. Its translation is CAWSPLILHNEQFF.

This chain joins TRBV18 and TRBJ1-1; D ambiguous. The germline CDR1 and CDR2 sequences are KGHSH and LQKENI. Trimming left V 0 bases short and J 3 bases short, with 8 bases between. The CDR3 is 14 amino acids. The CDR3 loop reads CASSPPSGDTEAFF. The CDR3 DNA reads as TGTGCCAGCTCACCACCAAGCGGGGACACTGAAGCTTTCTTT.

The rearrangement uses TRBV7-9 and TRBJ2-7; the D gene is possibly TRBD2 (6 bases). Per the germline V gene, CDR1 is SEHNR and CDR2 is FQNEAQ (reference sequence). The ends were cut back, 5 bases at V and 2 bases at J, with 19 bases in the middle. The CDR3 has 16 amino acids. CDR3 region: CASSPPLSGGAYEQYF. CDR3 bases: TGTGCCAGCAGCCCCCCTCTAAGTGGAGGGGCCTACGAGCAGTACTTC.

Turning to this clone: Additional DNA sequences in this sample encode the identical CDR3. The chain joins TRBV28 to TRBJ2-2, with 10 bases aligning to TRBD2. Unmatched junction bases numbered 3, after V lost 8 bases and J lost 0 bases. Per germline, CDR1 MDHEN and CDR2 SYDVKM. The CDR3 runs to 15 residues. The CDR3 DNA follows: TGTGCCAGCTCCCTAGCGGGAGCGAACACCGGGGAGCTGTTTTTT. This gives the protein CASSLAGANTGELFF.

The V call is TRBV30, the J call TRBJ2-3; 7 bases map to TRBD1. This CDR3 has 12 amino acids. Losses at the gene ends were 5 bases for V and 5 bases for J; bases not matched to a gene: 4. In germline, CDR1 is GTSNPN, CDR2 SVGIG (reference sequence). CDR3 residues: CAWDAGGDTQYF. The DNA for the CDR3 is TGTGCCTGGGACGCAGGGGGAGATACGCAGTATTTT.

The V and J genes are TRBV4-1 and TRBJ2-3; 9 positions match TRBD2. Germline V gene data show CDR1 as MGHRA and CDR2 as YSYEKL. This CDR3 has 16 residues. J gave up 4 bases and V 5 bases, and 10 bases lay outside the gene matches. CDR3 nucleotide sequence: TGCGCCAGCAGCATTGGGACTAGCAGGATTGCAGATACGCAGTATTTT. It codes for CASSIGTSRIADTQYF.

This clone was picked up one time. The V call is TRBV4-1, the J call TRBJ2-2; D unresolved. Germline CDR1 MGHRA, CDR2 YSYEKL. Trimming left V 1 base short and J 7 bases short, with 7 bases between. The CDR3 extends over 13 amino acids. CDR3 nucleotide sequence: TGCGCCAGCAGCCAAGGCCTCGGCGGGGAGCTGTTTTTT. It encodes CASSQGLGGELFF.

The chain is built from TRBV28 and TRBJ2-1; D remains unclear. CDR1 and CDR2 from the germline V gene are MDHEN and SYDVKM. The CDR3 is 12 amino acids. V lost 7 bases and J lost 3, with 7 bases in between. CDR3 bases: TGTGCCAGCACGGCGGTCTACAATGAGCAGTTCTTC. Its translation is CASTAVYNEQFF.

V gene TRBV18 combines with J gene TRBJ2-2; D possibly corresponds to TRBD1 (5 bases). The CDR3 totals 11 residues. Trimming removed 5 bases from V and 8 bases from J, with 6 bases in between. Germline CDR1 and CDR2: KGHSH and LQKENI. CDR3 nucleotide sequence: TGTGCCAGCTCAAGACAGGGGGAGCTGTTTTTT. This encodes CASSRQGELFF. Filled out from reference TRBV18 and TRBJ2-2, the complete variable domain reads NAGVMQNPRHLVRRRGQEARLRCSPMKGHSHVYWYRQLPEEGLKFMVYLQKENIIDESGMPKERFSAEFPKEGPSILRIQQVVRGDSAAYFCASSRQGELFFGEGSRLTVL.

The chain employs TRBV6-6 and TRBJ2-4; 8 nucleotides agree with TRBD1. Germline lookup yields CDR1 MNHNY and CDR2 SVGAGI (reference sequence). V lost 5 bases and J lost 7; bases outside the gene matches: 7. The CDR3 totals 14 residues. CDR3 sequence reads: CASSPRTGRNIQYF. The CDR3 DNA is TGTGCCAGCAGTCCCCGGACAGGGAGGAACATTCAGTACTTC.

The chain couples TRBV7-3 to TRBJ2-3, with TRBD1 identical over 7 bases. The V segment lost 5 bases and the J segment 5 bases; nucleotides outside the gene matches: 13. The germline CDR1 and CDR2 sequences are SGHTA and FQGTGA. The CDR3 is 16 amino acids. The CDR3 coding sequence is TGTGCCAGCAGCCCAGGGGGTCGCCCCACCCAAGATACGCAGTATTTT. This gives the protein CASSPGGRPTQDTQYF.

J is TRBJ1-2 and V is TRBV5-1, with D perhaps TRBD1 (6 bases). Germline values: CDR1 SGHRS, CDR2 YFSETQ. This CDR3 region has 15 residues. The V and J ends lost 4 bases and 3 bases respectively, with 16 bases between them. As DNA, the CDR3 is TGCGCCAGCAGCCTGGGTTACAGGGTCGACTATGGCTACACCTTC. It translates to CASSLGYRVDYGYTF.

The V call is TRBV28, the J call TRBJ2-1; D might be TRBD1 (5 bases). CDR1 and CDR2 from the germline V gene are MDHEN and SYDVKM. V was shortened by 6 bases and J by 5 bases, with 11 bases between the two germline ends. This CDR3 comprises 13 residues. The CDR3 DNA follows: TGTGCCAGCAGCCGAGACAGCAACAATGAGCAGTTCTTC. This encodes CASSRDSNNEQFF.

The gene calls are TRBV4-1 and TRBJ1-2; no definite D call. The CDR3 consists of 15 residues. Deletions cut 3 bases from V and 2 bases from J, with 13 bases between. Per the germline V gene, CDR1 is MGHRA and CDR2 is YSYEKL. The CDR3 sequence: CASSQGLTANYGYTF. The CDR3 bases are TGCGCCAGCAGCCAGGGTCTAACAGCGAACTATGGCTACACCTTC.